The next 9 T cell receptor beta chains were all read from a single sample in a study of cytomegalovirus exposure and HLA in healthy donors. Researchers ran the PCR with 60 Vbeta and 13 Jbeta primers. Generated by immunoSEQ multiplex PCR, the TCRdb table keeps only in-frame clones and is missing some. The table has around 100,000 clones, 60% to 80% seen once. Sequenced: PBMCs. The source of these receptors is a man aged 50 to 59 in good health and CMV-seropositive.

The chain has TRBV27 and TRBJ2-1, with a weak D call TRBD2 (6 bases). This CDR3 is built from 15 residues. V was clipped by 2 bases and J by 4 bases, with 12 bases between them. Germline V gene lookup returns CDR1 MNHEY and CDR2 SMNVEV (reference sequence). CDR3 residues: CASSLGGGRYNEQFF. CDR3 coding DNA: TGTGCCAGCAGTTTAGGGGGAGGCCGGTACAATGAGCAGTTCTTC.

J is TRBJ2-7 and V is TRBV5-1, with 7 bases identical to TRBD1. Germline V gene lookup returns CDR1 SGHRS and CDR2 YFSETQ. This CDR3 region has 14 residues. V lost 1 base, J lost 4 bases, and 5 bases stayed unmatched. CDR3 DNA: TGCGCCAGCAGCTTGTCGGACAGGATATACGAGCAGTACTTC. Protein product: CASSLSDRIYEQYF.

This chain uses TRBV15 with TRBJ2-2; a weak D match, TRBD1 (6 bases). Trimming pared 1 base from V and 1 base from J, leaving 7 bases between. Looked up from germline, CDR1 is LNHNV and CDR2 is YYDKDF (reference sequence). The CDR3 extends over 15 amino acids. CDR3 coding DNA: TGTGCCACCAGCAGAGGAGGGGGGAACACCGGGGAGCTGTTTTTT. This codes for CATSRGGGNTGELFF.

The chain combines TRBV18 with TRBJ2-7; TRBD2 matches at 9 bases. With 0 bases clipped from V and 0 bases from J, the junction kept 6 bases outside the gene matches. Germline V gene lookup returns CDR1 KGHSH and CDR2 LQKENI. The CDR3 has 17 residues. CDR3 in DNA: TGTGCCAGCTCACCACCGCCTAGCGGGAAAAGCTCCTACGAGCAGTACTTC. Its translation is CASSPPPSGKSSYEQYF.

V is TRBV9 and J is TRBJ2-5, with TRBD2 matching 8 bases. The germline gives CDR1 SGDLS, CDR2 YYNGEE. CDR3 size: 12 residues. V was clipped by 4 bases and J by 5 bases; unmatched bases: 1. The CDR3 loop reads CASSRGGETQYF. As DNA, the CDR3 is TGTGCCAGCAGCCGGGGGGGGGAGACCCAGTACTTC. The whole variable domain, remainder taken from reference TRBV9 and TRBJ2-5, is DSGVTQTPKHLITATGQRVTLRCSPRSGDLSVYWYQQSLDQGLQFLIQYYNGEERAKGNILERFSAQQFPDLHSELNLSSLELGDSALYFCASSRGGETQYFGPGTRLLVL.

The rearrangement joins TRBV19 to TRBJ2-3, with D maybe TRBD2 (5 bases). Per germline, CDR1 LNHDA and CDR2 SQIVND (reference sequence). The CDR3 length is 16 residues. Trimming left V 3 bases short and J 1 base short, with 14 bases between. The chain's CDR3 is CASSISGSWGTDTQYF. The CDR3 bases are TGTGCCAGTAGTATTAGTGGGAGTTGGGGCACAGATACGCAGTATTTT.

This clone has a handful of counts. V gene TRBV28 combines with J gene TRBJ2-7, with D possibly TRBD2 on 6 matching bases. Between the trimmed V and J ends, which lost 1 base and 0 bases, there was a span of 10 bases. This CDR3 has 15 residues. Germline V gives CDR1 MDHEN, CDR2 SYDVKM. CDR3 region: CASSLSYSGSYEQYF. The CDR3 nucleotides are TGTGCCAGCAGTTTATCCTATAGCGGCTCCTACGAGCAGTACTTC.

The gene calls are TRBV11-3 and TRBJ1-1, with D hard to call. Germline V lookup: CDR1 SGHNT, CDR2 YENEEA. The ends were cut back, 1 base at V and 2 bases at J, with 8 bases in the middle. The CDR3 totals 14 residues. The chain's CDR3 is CASSLGLRNTEAFF. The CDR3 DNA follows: TGTGCCAGCAGCTTAGGCTTGAGAAACACTGAAGCTTTCTTT.

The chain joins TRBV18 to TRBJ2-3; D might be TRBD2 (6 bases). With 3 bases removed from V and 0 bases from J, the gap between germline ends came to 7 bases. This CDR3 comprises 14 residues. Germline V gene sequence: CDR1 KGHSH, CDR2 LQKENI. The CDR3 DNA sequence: TGTGCCAGCTCACCGGGGACTAGCACAGATACGCAGTATTTT. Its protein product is CASSPGTSTDTQYF.